The clone carrying this T cell receptor beta chain was counted once. Its antigen is as yet unknown. V lost 5 bases to trimming and J lost 5 bases, with 22 bases between them. Germline V gene data show CDR1 as LNHDA and CDR2 as SQIVND (reference sequence). The CDR3 consists of 16 residues. The sample is drawn from a study of a mutant IDH1 vaccine in newly diagnosed glioma. Overall study: Before enrollment, the patients had been treated with radiotherapy alone, temozolomide alone, or both together. Most of them had received both.

Described time point: week 47, end of study. Topical imiquimod accompanied each vaccine dose, which consisted of 300 ug of mutant IDH1 20-mer peptide. Produced via immunoSEQ multiplex PCR; TCRdb's table is partial and in-frame only. The sample gives about 54,000 clones, 75% to 90% of which show up once; more than 3% is in the top ten. The sequencing used PBMCs, collected from a glioma patient whose treatment included an IDH1 peptide vaccine. This chain connects TRBV19 to TRBJ2-7, with D tentatively TRBD1 or TRBD2 (7 bases each). This TCR was recovered from a woman aged 45-60 years with glioma. The CDR3 DNA follows: TGTGCCAGTAGTGTAAACATACCAGGGGGAGGGGACGAGCAGTACTTC. Encoded protein: CASSVNIPGGGDEQYF.